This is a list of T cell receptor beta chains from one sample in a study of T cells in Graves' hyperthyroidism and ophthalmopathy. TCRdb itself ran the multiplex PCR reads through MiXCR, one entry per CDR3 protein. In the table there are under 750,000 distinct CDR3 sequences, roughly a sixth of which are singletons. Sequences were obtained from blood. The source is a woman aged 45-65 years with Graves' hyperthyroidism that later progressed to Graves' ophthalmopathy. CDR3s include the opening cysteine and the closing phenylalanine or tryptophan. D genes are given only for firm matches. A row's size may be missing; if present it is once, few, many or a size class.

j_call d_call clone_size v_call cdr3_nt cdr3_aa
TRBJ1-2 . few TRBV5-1 TGCGCCAGCAGCCCGAGGACAGAAAGGAACTATGGCTACACCTTC CASSPRTERNYGYTF
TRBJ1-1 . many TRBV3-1 TGTGCCAGCAGCCAGAAGGGGGGAACTGAAGCTTTCTTT CASSQKGGTEAFF
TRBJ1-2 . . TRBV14 TGTGCCAGCAGCCCCCTGGTCGGGCAGTCCTATGGCTACACCTTC CASSPLVGQSYGYTF
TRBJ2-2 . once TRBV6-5 TGTGCCAGCAGTTACGGGGCGGGGCGGACCGGGGAGCTGTTTTTT CASSYGAGRTGELFF
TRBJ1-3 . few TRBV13 TGTGCCAGCAGCTTAGCGGAGTTGGCGGACTCTGGAAACACCATATATTTT CASSLAELADSGNTIYF
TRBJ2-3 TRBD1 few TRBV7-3 TGTGCCAGCCGGGACAGGGGATCAGATACGCAGTATTTT CASRDRGSDTQYF
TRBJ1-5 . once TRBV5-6 TGTGCCAGCAGTCCACGAAGGTGTTTGAATTTT CASSPRRCLNF
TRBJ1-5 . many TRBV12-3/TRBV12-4 TGTGCCAGCAGTTTGGTCAGGAGCAATCAGCCCCAGCATTTT CASSLVRSNQPQHF
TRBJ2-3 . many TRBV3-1 TGTGCCAGCAGCCAAGATCCAGTAAGCACAGATACGCAGTATTTT CASSQDPVSTDTQYF
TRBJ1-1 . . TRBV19 TGTGCCAGCGGAGAAGTAAACACTGAAGCTTTCTTT CASGEVNTEAFF
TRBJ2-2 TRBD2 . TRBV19 TGTGCCAGTAGTATTGTGCCTAGCGGGCAGAACACCGGGGAGCTGTTTTTT CASSIVPSGQNTGELFF
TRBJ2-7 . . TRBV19 TGTGCCAGTAGTCCCCTTGGAGGGCCCAGCTCCTACGAGCAGTACTTC CASSPLGGPSSYEQYF
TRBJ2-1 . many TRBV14 TGTGCCAGCAGCCAATGGATGTATGAGCAGTTCTTC CASSQWMYEQFF
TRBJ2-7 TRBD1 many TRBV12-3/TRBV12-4 TGTGCCAGCAGTTTTCACCCACGACGGGATTCAAGACAGGGGGCATACGAGCAGTACTTC CASSFHPRRDSRQGAYEQYF
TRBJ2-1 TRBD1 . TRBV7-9 TGTGCCAGCAGCTTAGGGGGGACAGGGTTTGGCGAGCAGTTCTTC CASSLGGTGFGEQFF
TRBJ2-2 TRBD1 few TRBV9 TGTGCCAGCAGCGCAGCCGGGACAGGTTTGCTGTTTTTT CASSAAGTGLLFF
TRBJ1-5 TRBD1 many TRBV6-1 TGTGCCAGCAGCCCGGGACAGGGTTACAATCAGCCCCAGCATTTT CASSPGQGYNQPQHF
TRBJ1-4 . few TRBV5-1 TGCGCCAGCAGCCAGGGACTTAGTAATGAAAAACTGTTTTTT CASSQGLSNEKLFF
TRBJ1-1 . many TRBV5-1 TGCGCCAGCAGCGTCTCCGGGGGGGACCCCGCAACAGCTTTCTTT CASSVSGGDPATAFF
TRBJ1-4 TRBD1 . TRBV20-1 TGCAGTGCAAGACAGGGGGCGAAGGAAAAACTGTTTTTT CSARQGAKEKLFF
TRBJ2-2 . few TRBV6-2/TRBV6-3 TGTGCCACCGTCCGGGAATTAGGCGGGGAGCTGTTTTTT CATVRELGGELFF
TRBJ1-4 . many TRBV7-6 TGTGCCAGCAGCTTATCGGGACGTCGGGAAAAACTGTTTTTT CASSLSGRREKLFF
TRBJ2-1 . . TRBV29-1 TGCAGCGTTGAACGTGGGGCTGAAAATGAGCAGTTCTTC CSVERGAENEQFF
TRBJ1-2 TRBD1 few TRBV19 TGTGCCAGTAGTAACCGGGACAGGGTGAACTATGGCTACACCTTC CASSNRDRVNYGYTF
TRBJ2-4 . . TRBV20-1 TGCAGTGCTAGTTCCGGGGGCAGGGAAAACATTCAGTACTTC CSASSGGRENIQYF
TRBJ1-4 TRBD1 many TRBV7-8 TGTGCCAGCACCATCAGCGACAGGGCCAATGAAAAACTGTTTTTT CASTISDRANEKLFF
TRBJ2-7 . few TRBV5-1 TGCGCCAGCAGAGAGGACAACTCCTACGAGCAGTACTTC CASREDNSYEQYF
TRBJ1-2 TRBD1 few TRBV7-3 TGTGCCAGCAGCCTCGGACAGGCGAGTTCCTATGGCTACACCTTC CASSLGQASSYGYTF
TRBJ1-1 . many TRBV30 TGTGCCTGGAAGGCCAATAGGGTCACTGAAGCTTTCTTT CAWKANRVTEAFF
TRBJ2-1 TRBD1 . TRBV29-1 TGCAGCGGCGGACAGGGGTGGGACAATGAGCAGTTCTTC CSGGQGWDNEQFF
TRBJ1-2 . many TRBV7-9 TGTGCCAGCAGCTTGCGGACAACTAACTATGGCTACACCTTC CASSLRTTNYGYTF
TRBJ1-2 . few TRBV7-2 TGTGCCAGCAGCTTAGAGCGGGGGAACTATGGCTACACCTTC CASSLERGNYGYTF
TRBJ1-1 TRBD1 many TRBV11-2 TGTGCCTCAATCCCCCTGACAGGGTTTTTTGAAGCTTTCTTT CASIPLTGFFEAFF
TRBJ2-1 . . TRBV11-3 TGTGCCAGCAGCGCCTACTCTAGCACTGAGCAGTTCTTC CASSAYSSTEQFF
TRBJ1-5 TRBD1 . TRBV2 TGTGCCATACAGGGACAGAGGAATCAGCCCCAGCATTTT CAIQGQRNQPQHF
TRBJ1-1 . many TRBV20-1 TGCAGTGCTAGAGACCCCCTCACTGAAGCTTTCTTT CSARDPLTEAFF
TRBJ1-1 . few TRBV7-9 TGTGCCAGCAGCGGTCGGGGTGGTGAAGCTTTCTTT CASSGRGGEAFF
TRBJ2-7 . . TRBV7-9 TGTGCCAGCAGCCTCAGTAGCGGCTACGAGCAGTACTTC CASSLSSGYEQYF
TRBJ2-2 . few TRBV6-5 TGTGCCAGCAGTTACGCCCCGGCAGGCCCCCAAGGGGAGCTGTTTTTT CASSYAPAGPQGELFF
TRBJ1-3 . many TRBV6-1 TGTGCCAGCAGTTCAGGTGGAAACACCATATATTTT CASSSGGNTIYF
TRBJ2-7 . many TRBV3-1 TGTGCCAGCAGCCGGCAGGGGGAGCAGTACTTC CASSRQGEQYF
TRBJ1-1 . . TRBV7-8 TGTGCCAGCTCTAAGGGCAGGGCGAGCACTGAAGCTTTCTTT CASSKGRASTEAFF
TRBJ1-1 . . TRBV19 TGTGCCAGTAGTCCTTTGGAGGAGAGGACTGAAGCTTTCTTT CASSPLEERTEAFF
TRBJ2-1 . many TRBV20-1 TGCAGTGTGCCTAGGTTGACCTACAATGAGCAGTTCTTC CSVPRLTYNEQFF
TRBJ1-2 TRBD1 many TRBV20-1 TGCAGTGCCCGACAGGGGTACTATGGCTACACCTTC CSARQGYYGYTF
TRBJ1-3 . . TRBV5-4 TGTGCCAGCAGCTCAAAGACAGGAGGCGGAAACACCATATATTTT CASSSKTGGGNTIYF
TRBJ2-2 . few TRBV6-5 TGTGCCAGCAGTTATTACGCCGGGGAGCTGTTTTTT CASSYYAGELFF
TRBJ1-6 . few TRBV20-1 TGCAGTGCCGAGACGGGTTGGACAGAAAGTTCACCCCTCCACTTT CSAETGWTESSPLHF
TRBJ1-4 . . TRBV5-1 TGCGCCAGCAGCTTGGGCAGGTCCACAACTAATGAAAAACTGTTTTTT CASSLGRSTTNEKLFF
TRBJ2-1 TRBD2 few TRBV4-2 TGTGCCAGCAGCCGGACTAGCGGGGACGGGGAGCAGTTCTTC CASSRTSGDGEQFF
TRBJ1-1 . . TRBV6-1 TGTGCCGTCCTCGGGGGTTCTGAAGCTTTCTTT CAVLGGSEAFF
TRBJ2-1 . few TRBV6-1 TGTGCCAGTAACCTTGGGGTATACAATGAGCAGTTCTTC CASNLGVYNEQFF
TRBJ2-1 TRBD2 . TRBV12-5 TGTGCTAGTGTTACGGGGGGCAATGAGCAGTTCTTC CASVTGGNEQFF